This T cell receptor (beta chain) was captured by sequencing in a study of cytotoxic CD8 clonotypes in ibrutinib-treated CLL. Study results and caveats: Sampling time points were not equivalent between sustained-remission and progressing patients.

The CDR3 length is 11 residues. Deletions cut 10 bases from V and 6 bases from J, with 11 bases between. Germline loops: CDR1 ENHRY, CDR2 SYGVKD. Only in-frame clones appear in the TCRdb table, and some are missing; sequencing was by immunoSEQ multiplex PCR. The sample consists of about 120,000 clones, 55% to 75% of them appearing once. As concerns this clone: Its antigen is still unknown.

The rearrangement uses TRBV10-3 and TRBJ2-3; no clear D gene. This receptor was identified in a human donor with chronic lymphocytic leukemia. The sample in question was PBMCs, obtained after 24 months of ibrutinib treatment. In nucleotides, the CDR3 is TGTGCCACCTCTAGGGCGGATACGCAGTATTTT. Amino acid sequence: CATSRADTQYF.